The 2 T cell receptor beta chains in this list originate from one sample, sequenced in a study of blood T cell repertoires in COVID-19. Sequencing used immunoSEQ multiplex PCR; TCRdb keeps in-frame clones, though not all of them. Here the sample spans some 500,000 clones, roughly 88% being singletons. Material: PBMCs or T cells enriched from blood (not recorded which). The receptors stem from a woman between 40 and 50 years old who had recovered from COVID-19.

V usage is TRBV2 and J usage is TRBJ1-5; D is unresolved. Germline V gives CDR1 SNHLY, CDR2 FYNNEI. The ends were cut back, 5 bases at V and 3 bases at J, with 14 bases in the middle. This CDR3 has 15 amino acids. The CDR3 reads CASSSSYSTNQPQHF. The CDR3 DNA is TGTGCCAGCAGTTCCTCTTACAGTACCAATCAGCCCCAGCATTTT.

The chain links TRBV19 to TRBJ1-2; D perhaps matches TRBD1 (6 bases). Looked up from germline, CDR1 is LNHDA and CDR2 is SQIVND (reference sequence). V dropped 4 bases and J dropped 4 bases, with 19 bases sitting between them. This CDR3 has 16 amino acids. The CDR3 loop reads CASSTGHNDRGYGYTF. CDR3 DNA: TGTGCCAGTAGTACGGGACACAACGACCGGGGCTATGGCTACACCTTC.